Listed here are 32 T cell receptor beta chains from one sample, sequenced in a study of control samples from healthy donors and cancer patients. The protocol was immunoSEQ multiplex PCR, while the TCRdb copy is restricted to in-frame clones and leaves out a portion. The profile shows 110,000 or so clones, more than 75% of them singletons. Sequencing was carried out using blood. These receptors were obtained from a man aged 25-40 years in good health.

The chain links TRBV29-1 to TRBJ1-2; 11 nucleotides match TRBD1. J gave up 8 bases and V 6 bases, and 8 bases lay outside the gene matches. This CDR3 region has 13 residues. Germline V gene data show CDR1 as SQVTM and CDR2 as ANQGSEA. CDR3 residues: CSVPGQGVSGYTF. CDR3 coding DNA: TGCAGCGTCCCGGGACAGGGGGTATCGGGCTACACCTTC.

This clone was observed a single time. The chain employs TRBV19 and TRBJ2-1; TRBD2 might be the D (6 bases). In germline, CDR1 is LNHDA, CDR2 SQIVND (reference sequence). The length of the CDR3 is 16 residues. V lost 4 bases and J lost 4, with 17 bases in between. The CDR3 here is CASSTSSGVVYNEQFF. CDR3 coding DNA: TGTGCCAGTAGTACGTCCTCGGGGGTTGTTTACAATGAGCAGTTCTTC.

V is TRBV6-2 or TRBV6-3 and J is TRBJ2-1; possible D gene TRBD2, 6 bases. The germline V and J ends were trimmed by 2 bases and 6 bases, with 11 bases remaining between them. The CDR3 has 14 residues. CDR1 is MNHEY, CDR2 SVGEGT, per germline. The CDR3 here is CASSYVQEGNEQFF. CDR3 bases: TGTGCCAGCAGTTACGTGCAGGAGGGCAATGAGCAGTTCTTC.

The chain couples TRBV4-1 to TRBJ1-5; D gene ambiguous. The germline V gene encodes CDR1 MGHRA and CDR2 YSYEKL. The V and J ends lost 1 base and 6 bases respectively, with 1 base between them. The CDR3 is made up of 11 amino acids. The CDR3 DNA is TGCGCCAGCAGCCAAGCTCAGCCCCAGCATTTT. Encoded protein: CASSQAQPQHF.

The chain employs TRBV19 and TRBJ1-1, with D perhaps TRBD1 (6 bases). Trimming removed 5 bases at V and 4 bases at J, with 11 bases between. The CDR3 extends over 13 amino acids. Germline-derived CDR1 and CDR2 are LNHDA and SQIVND (reference sequence). CDR3 residues: CASSYSGATEAFF. The CDR3 bases are TGTGCCAGTAGTTATTCGGGGGCCACTGAAGCTTTCTTT. The full variable domain, with the rest looked up from reference TRBV19 and TRBJ1-1, is DGGITQSPKYLFRKEGQNVTLSCEQNLNHDAMYWYRQDPGQGLRLIYYSQIVNDFQKGDIAEGYSVSREKKESFPLTVTSAQKNPTAFYLCASSYSGATEAFFGQGTRLTVV.

The V and J genes are TRBV5-4 and TRBJ1-2; D unclear. V gave up 4 bases and J gave up 6 bases, with 13 bases separating them. CDR3 length: 13 amino acids. Germline-derived CDR1 and CDR2 are SGHNT and YYREEE (reference sequence). Here the CDR3 reads CASSQPGVHGYTF. The CDR3, as DNA: TGTGCCAGCAGCCAGCCTGGGGTCCATGGCTACACCTTC.

The chain couples TRBV24-1 to TRBJ1-5, with D tentatively TRBD1 (5 bases). The CDR3 totals 13 residues. Per the germline V gene, CDR1 is KGHDR and CDR2 is SFDVKD. Trimming removed 5 bases from V and 4 bases from J, with 8 bases in between. CDR3 bases: TGTGCCACCAGTGCTGGGGGGAATCAGCCCCAGCATTTT. Protein sequence: CATSAGGNQPQHF.

V and J are TRBV5-6 and TRBJ2-2; 10 nucleotides match TRBD1. J lost 7 bases, V lost 4 bases, and 7 bases had no gene match. This CDR3 contains 15 residues. Germline CDR1 SGHDT, CDR2 YYEEEE. The CDR3 DNA reads TGTGCCAGCAGCCCTGGGACAGGGGTGGGCGGGGAGCTGTTTTTT. It translates to CASSPGTGVGGELFF.

CDR3 loop: CASSWTNEKLFF. In DNA, the CDR3 is TGTGCCAGCAGTTGGACGAATGAAAAACTGTTTTTT. The V call is TRBV2, the J call TRBJ1-4; D uncertain. The CDR3 totals 12 residues. The germline V gene encodes CDR1 SNHLY and CDR2 FYNNEI. V was trimmed by 5 bases and J by 5 bases, leaving 6 bases between them.

The chain employs TRBV5-1 and TRBJ2-1, with TRBD2 identical over 12 bases. The CDR3 has 16 residues. Germline V gives CDR1 SGHRS, CDR2 YFSETQ. Losses at the gene ends were 4 bases for V and 5 bases for J; bases not matched to a gene: 7. For the CDR3, the DNA is TGCGCCAGCAGCCACCTAGCGGGGGGGCTCGACAATGAGCAGTTCTTC. This sequence encodes CASSHLAGGLDNEQFF.

V is TRBV7-8 and J is TRBJ2-3; 12 bases agree with TRBD2. After removal of 5 bases from V and 4 bases from J, the junction contained 7 bases not matched to a gene. The CDR3 runs 16 residues. CDR1 and CDR2 (germline): SGHVS, FQNEAQ. In DNA, the CDR3 is TGTGCCAGCAGCCCCCGCAGACTAGCGGGGGCAGATACGCAGTATTTT. Its translation: CASSPRRLAGADTQYF. Based on the CDR3 plus reference TRBV7-8 and TRBJ2-3, the full variable domain is GAGVSQSPRYKVAKRGQDVALRCDPISGHVSLFWYQQALGQGPEFLTYFQNEAQLDKSGLPSDRFFAERPEGSVSTLKIQRTQQEDSAVYLCASSPRRLAGADTQYFGPGTRLTVL.

The chain joins TRBV29-1 to TRBJ2-3, with 10 bases matching TRBD1. The CDR3 is 14 amino acids. The V and J ends lost 6 bases and 1 base, in that order; junction bases with no gene match: 4. From germline, CDR1 is SQVTM and CDR2 ANQGSEA. CDR3 in DNA: TGCAGCGTAGCCGGGACAGGGGGCACAGATACGCAGTATTTT. Translated, it gives CSVAGTGGTDTQYF.

The V and J genes are TRBV10-2 and TRBJ1-5, with TRBD1 matching over 8 bases. This CDR3 contains 14 residues. Germline V gene lookup returns CDR1 WSHSY and CDR2 SAAADI. V lost 6 bases, J lost 2 bases, and 3 bases stayed unmatched. The CDR3 reads CASSRGQGNQPQHF. The CDR3 coding sequence is TGCGCCAGCAGCAGGGGACAGGGCAATCAGCCCCAGCATTTT.

V is TRBV25-1 and J is TRBJ1-2, with unresolved D. CDR1 is MGHDK and CDR2 is SYGVNS in the germline V gene. Trimming left V 1 base short and J 1 base short, with 7 bases between. There are 14 residues in the CDR3. The chain's CDR3 is CASSESGGNYGYTF. Here the CDR3 DNA reads TGTGCCAGCAGTGAATCAGGTGGTAACTATGGCTACACCTTC.

The rearrangement links TRBV9 to TRBJ1-4; D unclear. The CDR3 extends over 13 amino acids. Between the trimmed V and J ends, which lost 3 bases and 4 bases, there was a span of 7 bases. Per the germline V gene, CDR1 is SGDLS and CDR2 is YYNGEE. CDR3 nucleotides: TGTGCCAGCAGCGGGGCCATTAATGAAAAACTGTTTTTT. Its translation is CASSGAINEKLFF.

With respect to this clone: Different DNA sequences within this sample yield the same CDR3. The V call is TRBV6-5, the J call TRBJ1-1; no firm D call. Germline V gene sequence: CDR1 MNHEY, CDR2 SVGAGI. V lost 4 bases, J lost 1 base, and 7 bases lay in between. The CDR3 loop spans 13 amino acids. The CDR3 protein is CASSLTGNTEAFF. The CDR3 nucleotides are TGTGCCAGCAGTTTGACTGGGAACACTGAAGCTTTCTTT.

The rearrangement uses TRBV5-1 and TRBJ2-1; either TRBD1 or TRBD2 may fit D (5 bases each). The CDR3 extends over 14 amino acids. CDR1 is SGHRS and CDR2 is YFSETQ in the germline V gene. V was trimmed by 3 bases and J by 5 bases, leaving 12 bases between them. Here the CDR3 DNA reads TGCGCCAGCAGCTCGAGGGACGGAGACAATGAGCAGTTCTTC. As protein: CASSSRDGDNEQFF.

V gene TRBV4-2 combines with J gene TRBJ2-4; D may be TRBD2 (6 bases). CDR1 and CDR2 from the germline V gene are LGHNA and YNFKEQ. The length of the CDR3 is 16 residues. V lost 1 base and J lost 1, with 11 bases in between. The CDR3 loop reads CASSQADREAKNIQYF. The CDR3 DNA sequence: TGTGCCAGCAGCCAAGCTGACCGGGAGGCCAAAAACATTCAGTACTTC.

This chain connects TRBV7-2 to TRBJ2-3; the match to TRBD1 covers 8 bases. The CDR3 sequence is 14 residues long. V shed 2 bases, J shed 3 bases, and the junction held 1 base outside the gene matches. Germline lookup yields CDR1 SGHTA and CDR2 FQGNSA. CDR3 DNA sequence: TGTGCCAGCAGCTTACGACAGGGGACAGATACGCAGTATTTT. It is translated as CASSLRQGTDTQYF.

The chain joins TRBV6-5 to TRBJ1-4; 9 bases match TRBD1. The CDR3 runs 14 residues. Germline trimming cut 6 bases from V and 7 bases from J; bases unmatched to any gene: 6. The germline gives CDR1 MNHEY, CDR2 SVGAGI. The CDR3 bases are TGTGCCAGCAGATGGACAGGGGAAGGTGAAAAACTGTTTTTT. This codes for CASRWTGEGEKLFF.

The chain carries TRBV4-2 and TRBJ1-5, with D perhaps matching TRBD1 (6 bases). This CDR3 is 17 amino acids long. The germline V gene encodes CDR1 LGHNA and CDR2 YNFKEQ. Trimming took 0 bases from V and 0 from J, leaving 12 bases between them. In DNA form, the CDR3 reads TGTGCCAGCAGCCAAGATAACGGACAGTTTAGCAATCAGCCCCAGCATTTT. Residues: CASSQDNGQFSNQPQHF.

J is TRBJ2-7 and V is TRBV21-1; TRBD1 was called by the table and not checked on the DNA. TRBV21-1 is deemed a pseudogene. This CDR3 has 14 residues. The CDR3 loop reads CASSKEGWAYEQYV. The CDR3 DNA reads as TGTGCCAGCAGCAAAGAGGGGTGGGCGTACGAGCAGTACGTC.

V and J are TRBV11-3 and TRBJ1-1; D possibly corresponds to TRBD1 (5 bases). The CDR3 totals 13 residues. Germline lookup yields CDR1 SGHNT and CDR2 YENEEA. V was pared by 2 bases and J by 4 bases, with 8 bases between. The CDR3 region is CASSLRQLTEAFF. In DNA, the CDR3 is TGTGCCAGCAGCTTACGACAGCTCACTGAAGCTTTCTTT.

The chain uses TRBV10-3 and TRBJ1-1; possibly TRBD1 for D (6 bases). CDR1 and CDR2 (germline): ENHRY, SYGVKD. Trimming removed 3 bases from V and 1 base from J, with 9 bases in between. The CDR3 sequence is 14 residues long. Written as DNA, the CDR3 is TGTGCCATCAGTGATCGGGGGGCGAACACTGAAGCTTTCTTT. It codes for CAISDRGANTEAFF.

The V gene is TRBV27, the J gene TRBJ2-3; D is uncertain. Per the germline V gene, CDR1 is MNHEY and CDR2 is SMNVEV (reference sequence). The V end was cut by 5 bases, the J end by 0 bases, with 15 bases between. The CDR3 contains 16 residues. The CDR3 sequence: CASSPSPGGSTDTQYF. The CDR3, as DNA: TGTGCCAGCAGTCCCTCCCCGGGCGGTAGCACAGATACGCAGTATTTT.

The chain carries TRBV3-1 (or the pseudogene TRBV3-2) and TRBJ2-5; D is undetermined. This CDR3 has 14 amino acids. Germline V lookup: CDR1 LGHDT, CDR2 YNNKEL (reference sequence). V was shortened by 1 base and J by 3 bases, with 9 bases between the two germline ends. The CDR3 coding sequence is TGTGCCAGCAGCCAAGCCGGGCGTAAAGAGACCCAGTACTTC. Its translation is CASSQAGRKETQYF.

V usage is TRBV15 and J usage is TRBJ2-3; 9 positions match TRBD1. The V gene end was trimmed by 3 bases and the J gene end by 3 bases; junction bases not matched to a gene: 1. Per germline, CDR1 LNHNV and CDR2 YYDKDF (reference sequence). This CDR3 is built from 14 residues. The CDR3 coding sequence is TGTGCCACCAGCAGGACAGGGGGGACAGATACGCAGTATTTT. Encoded protein: CATSRTGGTDTQYF. The full variable domain, rest sourced from reference TRBV15 and TRBJ2-3, is DAMVIQNPRYQVTQFGKPVTLSCSQTLNHNVMYWYQQKSSQAPKLLFHYYDKDFNNEADTPDNFQSRRPNTSFCFLDIRSPGLGDTAMYLCATSRTGGTDTQYFGPGTRLTVL.

The sample holds one count of this clone. The genes are TRBV7-3 and TRBJ1-1; 7 nucleotides match TRBD1. This CDR3 is built from 14 residues. V trimming: 0 bases; J trimming: 4 bases; junction bases outside the gene matches: 2. The germline V gene encodes CDR1 SGHTA and CDR2 FQGTGA. CDR3 DNA: TGTGCCAGCAGCTTAACAAACAGGGGCACTGAAGCTTTCTTT. Protein product: CASSLTNRGTEAFF.

This chain links TRBV6-6 with TRBJ2-5, with D unresolved. The ends were cut back, 6 bases at V and 4 bases at J, with 15 bases in the middle. CDR3 size: 14 residues. CDR1 and CDR2 (germline): MNHNY, SVGAGI (reference sequence). For the CDR3, the DNA is TGTGCCAGCAGACCCGCCGGCTCCCCAGAGACCCAGTACTTC. Translated: CASRPAGSPETQYF.

The chain has TRBV3-1 (or the pseudogene TRBV3-2) and TRBJ2-4, with TRBD1 matching 8 bases. Germline V gene sequence: CDR1 LGHDT, CDR2 YNNKEL (reference sequence). Trimming removed 6 bases from V and 2 bases from J; junction bases left unmatched: 6. The CDR3 covers 15 residues. DNA of the CDR3: TGTGCCAGCAGGGCAGGGGGCGCATCCAAAAACATTCAGTACTTC. It yields the protein CASRAGGASKNIQYF.

The gene calls are TRBV7-9 and TRBJ1-2, with 10 bases fitting TRBD1. J gave up 8 bases and V 1 base, and 1 base lay outside the gene matches. The CDR3 loop spans 13 amino acids. CDR1 is SEHNR, CDR2 FQNEAQ, per germline (reference sequence). The CDR3 protein is CASSLGQGAGYTF. The CDR3 DNA is TGTGCCAGCAGCTTAGGACAGGGGGCGGGCTACACCTTC.

The rearrangement uses TRBV4-1 and TRBJ1-2; possibly TRBD1 for D (6 bases). V was cut by 3 bases and J by 0 bases, with 8 bases left in between. Germline values: CDR1 MGHRA, CDR2 YSYEKL. This CDR3 comprises 14 residues. CDR3 protein: CASSQDRANYGYTF. The CDR3 nucleotides are TGCGCCAGCAGCCAGGACAGAGCTAACTATGGCTACACCTTC.